The 14 T cell receptor beta chains presented below share a single source sample, sequenced in a study of STAT5B mutations in CD4+ large granular lymphocyte leukemia. Here immunoSEQ multiplex PCR was the method, and the copy in TCRdb shows in-frame clones only, minus some. The sample includes about 5,900 clones, under 80% seen only once; the top ten take under 75%. Sequenced: PBMCs. Receptors were obtained from a man at least 80 years old with CD4+ T-cell large granular lymphocyte leukemia.

The chain employs TRBV19 and TRBJ2-7; D is unresolved. Germline V lookup: CDR1 LNHDA, CDR2 SQIVND (reference sequence). The CDR3 spans 12 residues. Trimming cost V 4 bases and J 8 bases, with 12 bases left between them. CDR3 amino acids: CASSTSPEKQYF. CDR3 bases: TGTGCCAGTAGTACCTCTCCAGAAAAGCAGTACTTC.

This chain joins TRBV11-2 and TRBJ2-1; the D gene is possibly TRBD2 (5 bases). Per germline, CDR1 SGHAT and CDR2 FQNNGV. There are 15 residues in the CDR3. V was cut by 4 bases and J by 8 bases, with 18 bases left in between. The DNA for the CDR3 is TGTGCCAGCAGCTACCGACGGGATTCCCGGGATGAGCAGTTCTTC. Amino acids: CASSYRRDSRDEQFF.

The V and J genes are TRBV9 and TRBJ1-2, with 7 bases identical to TRBD1. The V and J ends lost 0 bases and 3 bases, in that order; junction bases with no gene match: 2. This CDR3 spans 14 amino acids. Germline CDR1 and CDR2: SGDLS and YYNGEE. The chain's CDR3 is CASSVATGHYGYTF. In DNA, the CDR3 is TGTGCCAGCAGCGTAGCGACAGGGCACTATGGCTACACCTTC.

V usage is TRBV19 and J usage is TRBJ1-1; D is unresolved. The V end lost 2 bases, the J end lost 5 bases, and 6 bases lay between the germline ends. Looked up from germline, CDR1 is LNHDA and CDR2 is SQIVND (reference sequence). The CDR3 has 12 residues. The CDR3 region has the DNA TGTGCCAGTAGTATACTCAGGACTGAAGCTTTCTTT. Its protein is CASSILRTEAFF. The entire variable domain, with the rest obtained from reference TRBV19 and TRBJ1-1, is as follows: DGGITQSPKYLFRKEGQNVTLSCEQNLNHDAMYWYRQDPGQGLRLIYYSQIVNDFQKGDIAEGYSVSREKKESFPLTVTSAQKNPTAFYLCASSILRTEAFFGQGTRLTVV.

A remark on this clone: This specimen includes other DNA sequences encoding the same CDR3. The chain couples TRBV6-1 to TRBJ1-6, with 11 bases identical to TRBD1. Trimming cost V 5 bases and J 10 bases; bases outside gene matches: 4. This CDR3 is built from 14 residues. Looked up from germline, CDR1 is MNHNS and CDR2 is SASEGT. In DNA, the CDR3 is TGTGCCAGCAGTTCGGACAGGGGGCTCTCACCCCTCCACTTT. It codes for CASSSDRGLSPLHF.

The rearrangement uses TRBV5-4 and TRBJ2-7; D may be TRBD2 (5 bases). With 1 base removed from V and 4 bases from J, the gap between germline ends came to 15 bases. The CDR3 sequence is 15 residues long. The germline gives CDR1 SGHNT, CDR2 YYREEE (reference sequence). The CDR3 loop reads CASSLWSSFPYEQYF. Here the CDR3 DNA reads TGTGCCAGCAGCTTGTGGTCTAGCTTCCCTTACGAGCAGTACTTC.

The chain joins TRBV27 to TRBJ2-1; tentative D call: TRBD2 (5 bases). CDR1 MNHEY and CDR2 SMNVEV come from the germline V gene (reference sequence). There are 14 residues in the CDR3. V shed 5 bases and J shed 4 bases, with 12 bases lying between them. The CDR3 region has the DNA TGTGCCAGCAGTATGCGGACGGGATACAATGAGCAGTTCTTC. It encodes CASSMRTGYNEQFF.

The chain recombines TRBV30 with TRBJ2-1, with D maybe TRBD2 (6 bases). There are 12 residues in the CDR3. The germline V and J ends were trimmed by 4 bases and 8 bases, with 12 bases remaining between them. Germline assignment: CDR1 GTSNPN and CDR2 SVGIG (reference sequence). This CDR3 reads CAWTLAFDEQFF. For the CDR3, the DNA is TGTGCCTGGACCCTAGCGTTTGATGAGCAGTTCTTC.

This clone counts as medium-sized. The rearrangement links TRBV27 to TRBJ2-5; 8 bases are a match to TRBD1. The CDR3 sequence is 15 residues long. CDR1 is MNHEY and CDR2 is SMNVEV in the germline V gene (reference sequence). V lost 1 base and J lost 5; bases outside the gene matches: 6. CDR3 loop: CASSLWPRGRETQYF. The CDR3 region has the DNA TGTGCCAGCAGTTTATGGCCCAGGGGGCGTGAGACCCAGTACTTC.

The chain combines TRBV2 with TRBJ2-5; no clear D. Germline values: CDR1 SNHLY, CDR2 FYNNEI. The CDR3 consists of 14 residues. V was pared by 2 bases and J by 2 bases, with 9 bases between. CDR3 bases: TGTGCCAGCAGTGAATACCCCAGACAAGAGACCCAGTACTTC. This encodes CASSEYPRQETQYF.

V is TRBV15 and J is TRBJ2-1, with 11 bases identical to TRBD2. Trimming took 0 bases from V and 8 from J; bases not matched to a gene: 0. Germline V lookup: CDR1 LNHNV, CDR2 YYDKDF (reference sequence). This CDR3 is built from 14 residues. The CDR3, as DNA: TGTGCCACCAGCAGAGAACTAGCGGGAGATGAGCAGTTCTTC. Its protein product is CATSRELAGDEQFF.

The V and J genes are TRBV5-1 and TRBJ2-5; 7 bases map to TRBD1. The end of the DNA fits TRBJ2-7 better, so the J call may be wrong. Germline V gives CDR1 SGHRS, CDR2 YFSETQ. There are 14 residues in the CDR3. The CDR3 DNA is TGCGCCAGCAGCGAAAGGACAGGAGTCTACGAGCAGTACTTC. As protein: CASSERTGVYEQYF.

In DNA form, the CDR3 reads TGTGCCAGCAGCTCACCGGACAGGAGTCACTATGGCTACACCTTC. Amino acid sequence: CASSSPDRSHYGYTF. J is TRBJ1-2 and V is TRBV9, with 7 bases that match TRBD1. CDR1 is SGDLS and CDR2 is YYNGEE in the germline V gene. CDR3 length: 15 amino acids. V was pared by 4 bases and J by 3 bases, with 9 bases of the junction left unmatched.

The rearrangement links TRBV7-9 to TRBJ1-2; D not resolved. This CDR3 contains 11 residues. Deletions cut 1 base from V and 7 bases from J, with 4 bases between. Looked up from germline, CDR1 is SEHNR and CDR2 is FQNEAQ (reference sequence). This CDR3 reads CASSLGLGYTF. The CDR3 DNA reads as TGTGCCAGCAGCTTAGGGCTTGGCTACACCTTC.